The source of this T cell receptor beta chain is a study of breast tumors, draining lymph nodes, adjacent tissues. Study-level points and caveats: Tumor TCR diversity was below lymph nodes but above nontumor tissue. Findings are consistent with lymph node origin and intratumoral expansion of most tumor T cells. Compared with basal-like, luminal-like tumors shared significantly more repertoire with nontumor tissue.

Axillary draining lymph nodes of breast cancer patients supplied the node samples. Germline V gene data show CDR1 as SGHTA and CDR2 as FQGNSA. The trim removed 1 base at V and 3 bases at J, leaving 5 bases unmatched. The CDR3 sequence is 15 residues long. This clonotype was counted ten times or more. Its antigen is still unknown. TCRdb recomputed calls from the multiplex PCR reads with MiXCR, one row per CDR3 protein. This table has fewer than 250,000 distinct CDR3 sequences, about 32% appearing once. The specimen was axillary lymph node tissue. This TCR was sampled from a female donor with breast cancer. Some clones in this sample may be carry-over from other donors' samples. This chain joins TRBV7-2 and TRBJ1-2; 7 bases are shared with TRBD1. CDR3 amino acids: CASSLEGTAYYGYTF. The CDR3 DNA reads TGTGCCAGCAGCTTAGAAGGGACAGCCTACTATGGCTACACCTTC.